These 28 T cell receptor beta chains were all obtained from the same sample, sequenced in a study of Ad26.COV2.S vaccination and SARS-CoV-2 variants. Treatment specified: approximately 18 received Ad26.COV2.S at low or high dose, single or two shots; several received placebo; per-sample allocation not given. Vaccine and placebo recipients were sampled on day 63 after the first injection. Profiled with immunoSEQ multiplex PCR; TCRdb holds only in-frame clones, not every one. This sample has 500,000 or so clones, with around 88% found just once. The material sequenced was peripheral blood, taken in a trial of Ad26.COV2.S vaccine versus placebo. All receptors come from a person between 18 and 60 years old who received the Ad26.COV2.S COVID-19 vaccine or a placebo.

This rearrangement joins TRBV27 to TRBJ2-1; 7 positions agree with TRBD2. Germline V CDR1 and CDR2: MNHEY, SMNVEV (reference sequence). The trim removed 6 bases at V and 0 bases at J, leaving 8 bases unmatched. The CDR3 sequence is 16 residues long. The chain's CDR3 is CASRSWGGSSYNEQFF. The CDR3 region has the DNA TGTGCCAGCAGATCTTGGGGGGGGAGCTCCTACAATGAGCAGTTCTTC.

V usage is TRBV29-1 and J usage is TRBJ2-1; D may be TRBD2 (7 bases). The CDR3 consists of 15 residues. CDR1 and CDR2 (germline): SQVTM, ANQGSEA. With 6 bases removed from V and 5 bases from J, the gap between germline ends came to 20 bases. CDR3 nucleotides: TGCAGCGTCAGGACAGCGGGGACTACGAACAATGAGCAGTTCTTC. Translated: CSVRTAGTTNNEQFF.

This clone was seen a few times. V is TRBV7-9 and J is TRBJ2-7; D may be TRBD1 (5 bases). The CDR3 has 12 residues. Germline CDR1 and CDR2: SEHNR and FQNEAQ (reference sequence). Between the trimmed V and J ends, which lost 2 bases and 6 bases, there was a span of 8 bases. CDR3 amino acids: CASSLQGFEQYF. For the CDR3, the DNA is TGTGCCAGCAGCTTACAGGGCTTCGAGCAGTACTTC.

The CDR3 region has the DNA TGTGCCAGCAGCCAAGAAGGGACTAGCGTAACCAATGAGCAGTTCTTC. Amino acid sequence: CASSQEGTSVTNEQFF. The J gene is TRBJ2-1, the V gene TRBV3-1 (or the pseudogene TRBV3-2); 10 nucleotides line up with TRBD2. This CDR3 is 16 amino acids long. V was clipped by 0 bases and J by 6 bases; unmatched bases: 5. Germline V gene data show CDR1 as LGHDT and CDR2 as YNNKEL (reference sequence).

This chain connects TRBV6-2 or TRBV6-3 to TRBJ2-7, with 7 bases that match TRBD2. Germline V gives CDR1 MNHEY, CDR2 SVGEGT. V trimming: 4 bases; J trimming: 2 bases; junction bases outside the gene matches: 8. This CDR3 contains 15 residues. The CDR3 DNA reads TGTGCCAGCAGTTCCAACGGACTAGATCCCTACGAGCAGTACTTC. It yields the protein CASSSNGLDPYEQYF.

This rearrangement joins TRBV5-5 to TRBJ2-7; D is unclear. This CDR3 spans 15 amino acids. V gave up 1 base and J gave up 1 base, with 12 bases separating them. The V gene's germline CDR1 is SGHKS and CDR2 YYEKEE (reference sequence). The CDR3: CASSLYWLSSYEQYF. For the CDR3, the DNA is TGTGCCAGCAGCTTGTATTGGCTTTCTTCCTACGAGCAGTACTTC.

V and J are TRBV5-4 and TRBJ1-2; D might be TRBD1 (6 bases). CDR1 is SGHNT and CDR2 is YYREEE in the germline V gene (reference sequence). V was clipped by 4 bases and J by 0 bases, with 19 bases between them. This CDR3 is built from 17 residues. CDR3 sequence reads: CASSQKHRALSNYGYTF. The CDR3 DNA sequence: TGTGCCAGCAGCCAGAAGCACAGGGCCCTTTCTAACTATGGCTACACCTTC.

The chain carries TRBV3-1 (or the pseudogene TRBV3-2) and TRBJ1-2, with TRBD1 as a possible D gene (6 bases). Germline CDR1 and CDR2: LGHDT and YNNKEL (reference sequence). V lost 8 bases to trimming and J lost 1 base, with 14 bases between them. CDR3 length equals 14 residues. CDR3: CASETQGRNYGYTF. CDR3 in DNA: TGTGCCAGCGAGACCCAGGGGCGTAACTATGGCTACACCTTC.

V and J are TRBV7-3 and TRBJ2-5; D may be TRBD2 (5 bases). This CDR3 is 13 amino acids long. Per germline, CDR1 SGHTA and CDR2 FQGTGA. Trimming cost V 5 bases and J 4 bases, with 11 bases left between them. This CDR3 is CASSQMRVETQYF. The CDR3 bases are TGTGCCAGCAGCCAAATGAGGGTAGAGACCCAGTACTTC.

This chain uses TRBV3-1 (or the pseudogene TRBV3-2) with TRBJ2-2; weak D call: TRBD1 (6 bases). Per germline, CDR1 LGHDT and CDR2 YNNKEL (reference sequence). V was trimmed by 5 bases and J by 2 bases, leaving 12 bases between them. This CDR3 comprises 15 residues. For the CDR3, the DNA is TGTGCCAGCAGCAAGTGGGACACCAACACCGGGGAGCTGTTTTTT. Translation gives CASSKWDTNTGELFF.

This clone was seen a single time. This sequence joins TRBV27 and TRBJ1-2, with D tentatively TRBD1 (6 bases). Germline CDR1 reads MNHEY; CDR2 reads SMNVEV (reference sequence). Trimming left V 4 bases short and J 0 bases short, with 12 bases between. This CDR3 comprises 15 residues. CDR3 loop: CASSSWTATNYGYTF. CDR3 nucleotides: TGTGCCAGCAGTTCTTGGACAGCTACTAACTATGGCTACACCTTC.

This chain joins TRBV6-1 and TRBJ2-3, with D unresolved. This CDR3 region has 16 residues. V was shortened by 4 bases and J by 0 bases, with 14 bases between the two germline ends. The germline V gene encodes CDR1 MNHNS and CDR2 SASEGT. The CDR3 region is CASSALGATSTDTQYF. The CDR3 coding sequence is TGTGCCAGCAGTGCCCTAGGAGCGACTAGCACAGATACGCAGTATTTT.

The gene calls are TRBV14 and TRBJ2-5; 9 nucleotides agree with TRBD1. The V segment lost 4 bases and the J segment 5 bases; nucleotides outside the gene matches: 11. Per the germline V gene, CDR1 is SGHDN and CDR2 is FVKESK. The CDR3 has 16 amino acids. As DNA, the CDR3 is TGTGCCAGCAGCCGACTACAGGGGGCGGATTGGGAGACCCAGTACTTC. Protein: CASSRLQGADWETQYF.

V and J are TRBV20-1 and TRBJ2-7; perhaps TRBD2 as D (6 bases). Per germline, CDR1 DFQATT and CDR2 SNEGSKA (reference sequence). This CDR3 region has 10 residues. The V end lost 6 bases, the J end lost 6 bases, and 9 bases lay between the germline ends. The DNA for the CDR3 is TGCAGTGCGGGGGACTTCGAGCAGTACTTC. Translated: CSAGDFEQYF.

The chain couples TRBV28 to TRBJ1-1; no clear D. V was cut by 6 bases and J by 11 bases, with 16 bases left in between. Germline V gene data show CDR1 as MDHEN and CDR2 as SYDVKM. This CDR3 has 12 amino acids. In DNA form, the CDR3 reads TGTGCCAGCAGCGAGACGCAGGTTCTTGCTTTCTTT. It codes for CASSETQVLAFF.

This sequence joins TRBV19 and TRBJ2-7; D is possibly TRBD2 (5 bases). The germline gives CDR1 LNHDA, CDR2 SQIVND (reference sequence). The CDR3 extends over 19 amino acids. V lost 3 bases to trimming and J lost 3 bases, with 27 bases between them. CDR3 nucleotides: TGTGCCAGTAGTATTTCGATTCATGAAGAGGGATTCAGAGTCTACGAGCAGTACTTC. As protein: CASSISIHEEGFRVYEQYF.

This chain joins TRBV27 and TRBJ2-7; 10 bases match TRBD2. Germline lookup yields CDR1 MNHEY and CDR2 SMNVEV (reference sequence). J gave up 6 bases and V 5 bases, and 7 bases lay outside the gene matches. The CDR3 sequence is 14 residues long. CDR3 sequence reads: CASSKREGRGEQYF. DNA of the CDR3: TGTGCCAGCAGTAAGCGGGAGGGCCGTGGCGAGCAGTACTTC.

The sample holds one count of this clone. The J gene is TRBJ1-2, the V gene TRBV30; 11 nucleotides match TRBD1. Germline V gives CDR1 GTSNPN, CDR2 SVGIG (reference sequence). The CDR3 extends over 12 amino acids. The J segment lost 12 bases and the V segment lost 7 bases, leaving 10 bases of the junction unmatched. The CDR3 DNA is TGTGCCTCTACCGGGACAGGGGGGATAGACACCTTC. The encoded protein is CASTGTGGIDTF.

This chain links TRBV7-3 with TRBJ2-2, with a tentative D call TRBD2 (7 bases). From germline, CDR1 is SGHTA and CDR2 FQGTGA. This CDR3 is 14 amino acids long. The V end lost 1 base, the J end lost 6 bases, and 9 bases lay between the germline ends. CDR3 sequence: CASSLSGGSGELFF. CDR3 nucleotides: TGTGCCAGCAGCTTAAGCGGGGGCTCCGGGGAGCTGTTTTTT. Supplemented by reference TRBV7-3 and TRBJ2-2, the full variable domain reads GAGVSQTPSNKVTEKGKYVELRCDPISGHTALYWYRQSLGQGPEFLIYFQGTGAADDSGLPNDRFFAVRPEGSVSTLKIQRTERGDSAVYLCASSLSGGSGELFFGEGSRLTVL.

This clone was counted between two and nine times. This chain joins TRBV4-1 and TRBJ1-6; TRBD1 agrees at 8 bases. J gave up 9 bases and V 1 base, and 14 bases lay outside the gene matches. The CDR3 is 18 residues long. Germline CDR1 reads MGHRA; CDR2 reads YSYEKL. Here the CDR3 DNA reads TGCGCCAGCAGCCAAGGGGGAGCACAGGGGGTGAGAGGTTCACCCCTCCACTTT. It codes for CASSQGGAQGVRGSPLHF.

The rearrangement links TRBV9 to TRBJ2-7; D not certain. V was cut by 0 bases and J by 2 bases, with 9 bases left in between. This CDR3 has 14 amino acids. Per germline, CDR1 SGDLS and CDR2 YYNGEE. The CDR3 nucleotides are TGTGCCAGCAGCGTAGCTACAGACGCCTACGAGCAGTACTTC. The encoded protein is CASSVATDAYEQYF.

CDR3 in amino acids: CASSLGRTDTQYF. CDR3 bases: TGTGCCAGCAGTTTAGGGAGGACAGATACGCAGTATTTT. The chain couples TRBV28 to TRBJ2-3; a possible D gene is TRBD2 (6 bases). Trimming left V 2 bases short and J 3 bases short, with 6 bases between. This CDR3 is 13 amino acids long. Germline V gene sequence: CDR1 MDHEN, CDR2 SYDVKM. Looking up the rest from reference TRBV28 and TRBJ2-3 gives the full variable domain: DVKVTQSSRYLVKRTGEKVFLECVQDMDHENMFWYRQDPGLGLRLIYFSYDVKMKEKGDIPEGYSVSREKKERFSLILESASTNQTSMYLCASSLGRTDTQYFGPGTRLTVL.

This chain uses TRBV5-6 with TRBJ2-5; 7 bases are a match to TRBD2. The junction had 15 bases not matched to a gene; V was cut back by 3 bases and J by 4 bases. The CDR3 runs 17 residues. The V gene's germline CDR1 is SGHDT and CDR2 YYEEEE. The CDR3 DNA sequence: TGTGCCAGCAGCTCATACCACCTAGGGCGGGAGCGAGAGACCCAGTACTTC. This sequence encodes CASSSYHLGRERETQYF.

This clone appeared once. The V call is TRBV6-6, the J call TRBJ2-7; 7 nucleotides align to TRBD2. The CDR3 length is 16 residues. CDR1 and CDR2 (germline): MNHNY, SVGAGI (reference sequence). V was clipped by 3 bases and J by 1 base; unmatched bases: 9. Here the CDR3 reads CASSYGVGRESYEQYF. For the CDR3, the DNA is TGTGCCAGCAGTTATGGCGTCGGGCGGGAGTCCTACGAGCAGTACTTC.

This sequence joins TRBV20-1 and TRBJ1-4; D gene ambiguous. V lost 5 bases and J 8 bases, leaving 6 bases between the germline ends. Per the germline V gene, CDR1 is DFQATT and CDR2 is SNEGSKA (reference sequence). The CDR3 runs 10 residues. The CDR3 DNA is TGCAGTGCTGCAAGCGAAAAACTGTTTTTT. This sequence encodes CSAASEKLFF.

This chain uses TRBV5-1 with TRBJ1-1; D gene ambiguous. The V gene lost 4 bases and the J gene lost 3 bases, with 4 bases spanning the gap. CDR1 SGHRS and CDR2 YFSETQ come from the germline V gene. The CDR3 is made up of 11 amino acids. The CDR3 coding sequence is TGCGCCAGCAGCACGGACACTGAAGCTTTCTTT. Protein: CASSTDTEAFF.

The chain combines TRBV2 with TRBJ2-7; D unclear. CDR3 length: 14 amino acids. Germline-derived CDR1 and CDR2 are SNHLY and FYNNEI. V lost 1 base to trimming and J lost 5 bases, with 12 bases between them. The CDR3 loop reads CASSEVGFDDEQYF. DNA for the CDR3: TGTGCCAGCAGTGAAGTAGGGTTTGACGACGAGCAGTACTTC.

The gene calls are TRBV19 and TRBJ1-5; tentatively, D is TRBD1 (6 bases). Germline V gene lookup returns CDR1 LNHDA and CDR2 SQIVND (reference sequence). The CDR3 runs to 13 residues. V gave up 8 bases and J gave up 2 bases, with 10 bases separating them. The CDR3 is CASYGGRNQPQHF. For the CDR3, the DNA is TGTGCCAGTTATGGGGGGCGCAATCAGCCCCAGCATTTT.